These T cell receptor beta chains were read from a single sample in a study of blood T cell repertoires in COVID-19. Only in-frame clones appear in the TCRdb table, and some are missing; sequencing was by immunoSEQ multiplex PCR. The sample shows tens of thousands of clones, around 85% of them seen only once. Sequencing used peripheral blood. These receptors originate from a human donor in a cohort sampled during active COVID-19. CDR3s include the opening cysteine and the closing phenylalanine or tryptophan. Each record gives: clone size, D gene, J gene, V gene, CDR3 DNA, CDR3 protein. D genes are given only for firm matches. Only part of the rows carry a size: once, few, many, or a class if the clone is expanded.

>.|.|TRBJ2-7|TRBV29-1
TGCAGCGTTGAACTTCAGGCCTACGAGCAGTACTTC
CSVELQAYEQYF
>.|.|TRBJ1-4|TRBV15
TGTGCCACCAGCCTACTATTCCTAACTAATGAAAAACTGTTTTTT
CATSLLFLTNEKLFF
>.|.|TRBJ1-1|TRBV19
TGTGCCAGTAGTATGGGACACCCCAGGGAAGCTTTCTTT
CASSMGHPREAFF
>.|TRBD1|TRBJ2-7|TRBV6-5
TGTGCCAGCAGTTACGAGGACAGGAGTCTTCGCGAGCAGTACTTC
CASSYEDRSLREQYF
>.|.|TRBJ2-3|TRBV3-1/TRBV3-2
TGTGCCAGCAGCCAGGGGACAAGCACAGATACGCAGTATTTT
CASSQGTSTDTQYF
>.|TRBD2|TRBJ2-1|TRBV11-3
TGTGCCAGCAGCTCGAGACTAGCGGGTTACAATGAGCAGTTCTTC
CASSSRLAGYNEQFF
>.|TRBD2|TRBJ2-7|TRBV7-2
TGTGCCAGCAGCTCTCCCGGGACTAGCGGAGGCTACGAGCAGTACTTC
CASSSPGTSGGYEQYF
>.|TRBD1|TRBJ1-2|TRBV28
TGTGCCAGCAGTTTACTGAGACAGGGGGCGGGAGGCTACACCTTC
CASSLLRQGAGGYTF
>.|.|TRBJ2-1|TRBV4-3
TGCGCCAGCAGCCAAGATGTTGGTATTGGGAGCTCCTCCTACAATGAGCAGTTCTTC
CASSQDVGIGSSSYNEQFF
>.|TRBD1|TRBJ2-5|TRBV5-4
TGTGCCAGCAGCTTGGGGGGACAGATCAAAGAGACCCAGTACTTC
CASSLGGQIKETQYF
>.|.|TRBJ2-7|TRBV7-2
TGTGCCAGCAGCTTACCGACAGGACTCTACGAGCAGTACTTC
CASSLPTGLYEQYF
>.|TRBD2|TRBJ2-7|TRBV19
TGTGCCAGTAGTATAGAGGTTAGCGGGAGGCGGGAGCAGTACTTC
CASSIEVSGRREQYF
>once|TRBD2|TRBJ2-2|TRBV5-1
TGCGCCAGCAGCTTGGCTAGCGGGAGCTCGAACACCGGGGAGCTGTTTTTT
CASSLASGSSNTGELFF
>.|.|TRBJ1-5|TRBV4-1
TGCGCCAGCAGCCACGGGGGCGGGAGCTGGGGCAATCAGCCCCAGCATTTT
CASSHGGGSWGNQPQHF
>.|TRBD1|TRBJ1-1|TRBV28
TGTGCCAGCAGTCCCGCCTCCGGGACAGGGTACACTGAAGCTTTCTTT
CASSPASGTGYTEAFF
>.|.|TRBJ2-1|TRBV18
TGTGCCAGCTCACCGACTAGTGGCAATGAGCAGTTCTTC
CASSPTSGNEQFF
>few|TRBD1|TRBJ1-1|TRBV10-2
TGCGCCAGCAGTGACTCCGACAGGGGTGAAGCTTTCTTT
CASSDSDRGEAFF
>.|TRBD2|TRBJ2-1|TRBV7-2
TGTGCCAGCAGCTTAGGCGGGGGGGATGAGCAGTTCTTC
CASSLGGGDEQFF